This record covers a single TCR beta chain. These data originate in a study of T cell changes during pregnancy in multiple sclerosis. The CDR3 runs 16 residues. Germline CDR1 reads LNHDA; CDR2 reads SQIVND (reference sequence). After removal of 7 bases from V and 7 bases from J, the junction contained 17 bases not matched to a gene. Assay used: immunoSEQ multiplex PCR; TCRdb lists only in-frame clones, some missing. This table holds 60,000 to 85,000 clones, approximately 90% found once. V and J are TRBV19 and TRBJ2-3; 7 nucleotides align to TRBD2. The clonotype originates from a female donor with multiple sclerosis, enrolled in a pregnancy study. The source was peripheral blood, collected in the second trimester of pregnancy. This CDR3 is CASKMAAASGPYTQYF. The CDR3 coding sequence is TGTGCCAGTAAGATGGCGGCGGCTAGCGGTCCCTATACGCAGTATTTT.